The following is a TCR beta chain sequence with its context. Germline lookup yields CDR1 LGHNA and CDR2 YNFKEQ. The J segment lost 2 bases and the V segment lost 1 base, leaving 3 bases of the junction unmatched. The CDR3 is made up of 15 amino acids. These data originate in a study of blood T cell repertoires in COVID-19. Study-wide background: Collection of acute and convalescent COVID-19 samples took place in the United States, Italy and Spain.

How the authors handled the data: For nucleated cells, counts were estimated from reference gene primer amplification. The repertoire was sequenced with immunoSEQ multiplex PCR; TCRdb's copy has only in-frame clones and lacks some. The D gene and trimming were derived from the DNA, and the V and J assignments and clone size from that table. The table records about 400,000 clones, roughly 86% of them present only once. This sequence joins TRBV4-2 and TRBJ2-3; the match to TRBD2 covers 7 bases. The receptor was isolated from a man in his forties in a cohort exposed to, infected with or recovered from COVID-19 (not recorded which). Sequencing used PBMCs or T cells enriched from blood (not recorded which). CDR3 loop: CASSQVGRNTDTQYF. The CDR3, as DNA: TGTGCCAGCAGCCAAGTCGGGAGGAACACAGATACGCAGTATTTT.